What follows describes a single TCR beta chain. The antigen is unknown. Amplification yielded TCR beta CDR3 regions, with RNA transcripts as the source. HTBI primers drove first-round RT-PCR of the TCR CDR3. Using its own MiXCR run on the multiplex PCR reads, TCRdb lists one record per CDR3 protein. The table lists under 300,000 distinct CDR3 sequences, about 25% of them singletons. This record belongs to a study of T cells in Graves' hyperthyroidism and ophthalmopathy. The germline V and J ends were trimmed by 6 bases and 1 base, with 15 bases remaining between them. The CDR3 runs to 15 residues. Germline V gives CDR1 LGHNT, CDR2 FRNRAP. Those with hyperthyroidism were 18 to 65 years old, newly diagnosed, and ill for under 2 months. Findings of the study overall: Appearing also in blood were most of the thyroid clonotypes expanded above 0.001. Ophthalmopathy stood apart from stable hyperthyroidism in a 13 V-J model.

This clonotype originated in a man aged 40-49 years with Graves' hyperthyroidism that later progressed to Graves' ophthalmopathy. This rearrangement joins TRBV12-5 to TRBJ1-1; possible D gene TRBD1, 5 bases. The specimen sequenced was blood. The CDR3 protein is CASGRAIGGNTEAFF. The CDR3 DNA reads as TGTGCTAGTGGCCGCGCAATCGGGGGGAACACTGAAGCTTTCTTT. Full variable domain (outside the CDR3, taken from reference TRBV12-5 and TRBJ1-1): DARVTQTPRHKVTEMGQEVTMRCQPILGHNTVFWYRQTMMQGLELLAYFRNRAPLDDSGMPKDRFSAEMPDATLATLKIQPSEPRDSAVYFCASGRAIGGNTEAFFGQGTRLTVV.